This T cell receptor beta chain derives from a study of blood T cell repertoires in COVID-19. Study as a whole: Spain, Italy and the United States supplied samples that represented acute and convalescent COVID-19.

In the source study's methods: Reference gene primer amplification yielded estimated nucleated cell counts. TCRdb's copy holds only in-frame clones and misses some; the assay was immunoSEQ multiplex PCR. The D gene and trimming were derived from the DNA, and the V and J assignments and clone size from that table. The data show about 110,000 clones, 80% to 90% seen once. The CDR3 length is 16 residues. The specimen was peripheral blood. This chain links TRBV21-1 with TRBJ2-5; the DNA was not used to check the table's D call, TRBD2. TRBV21-1 is designated a pseudogene. This TCR came from a human donor in a cohort sampled during active COVID-19. The CDR3 here is CASSKSGGGRGETQYF. In DNA form, the CDR3 reads TGTGCCAGCAGCAAAAGTGGGGGGGGGCGGGGGGAGACCCAGTACTTC.